These 23 T cell receptor beta chains share one sample of origin, sequenced in a study of CD8+ T cells in alopecia areata (dated by TCRdb to 2017 to 2018). Libraries were made using the immunoSEQ multiplex PCR assay. RNA was extracted from all samples and reverse transcribed into cDNA, which served as template for TCR sequencing. Imported from immuneACCESS, the table was reduced by TCRdb to in-frame sequences with V and J called. These copies leave out some clones; in studies compared against another copy, an unresolved V gene accounts for under half, and the cause of the remainder is not known. This sample has about 200,000 clones in its table, and around 56% of those were observed once. The top ten constitute over 3% of the sample. Per the publication, the time point label means: around 29 days on oral tofacitinib. What the treatment or condition label conveys for this sample: oral pan-JAK inhibitor, 5-10 mg twice daily.

The material was CD4+ T cells sorted from blood, obtained at week 4, from a patient treated with tofacitinib. The receptors originated from a human donor with alopecia areata.

As to this clone: At one of its ends the junction is not consistent with the germline gene, which may arise from a read error. The J gene is TRBJ1-2, the V gene TRBV20-1; 7 nucleotides agree with TRBD1. The CDR3 totals 11 residues. Per the germline V gene, CDR1 is DFQATT and CDR2 is SNEGSKA (reference sequence). The CDR3 bases are TGCAGTGCTGGAGACAGGGATGGCTACACCTTC. This encodes CSAGDRDGYTF.

The chain links TRBV30 to TRBJ2-5, with unresolved D. This CDR3 is built from 11 residues. Germline V lookup: CDR1 GTSNPN, CDR2 SVGIG (reference sequence). Trimming left V 1 base short and J 3 bases short, with 3 bases between. The CDR3 sequence: CAWSEEETQYF. The CDR3 bases are TGTGCCTGGAGTGAAGAAGAGACCCAGTACTTC. The complete variable domain, with remaining parts taken from reference TRBV30 and TRBJ2-5, reads SQTIHQWPATLVQPVGSPLSLECTVEGTSNPNLYWYRQAAGRGLQLLFYSVGIGQISSEVPQNLSASRPQDRQFILSSKKLLLSDSGFYLCAWSEEETQYFGPGTRLLVL.

The chain carries TRBV30 and TRBJ2-1; 9 nucleotides line up with TRBD1. V lost 3 bases and J lost 6; bases outside the gene matches: 6. The CDR3 runs 14 residues. Germline V gives CDR1 GTSNPN, CDR2 SVGIG (reference sequence). In DNA, the CDR3 is TGTGCCTGGAGCGGGACAGGGTTGTTCAATGAGCAGTTCTTC. Translated, it gives CAWSGTGLFNEQFF.

This clone was counted between two and nine times. CDR3 in DNA: TGTGCCAGCAGCTCCCAGCGGGGCTCGACAGATACGCAGTATTTT. Its protein is CASSSQRGSTDTQYF. The chain couples TRBV5-4 to TRBJ2-3, with 7 nucleotides matching TRBD2. Per germline, CDR1 SGHNT and CDR2 YYREEE (reference sequence). The CDR3 is 15 amino acids. V gave up 3 bases and J gave up 3 bases; unmatched junction bases: 7.

Note on this clone: Within the sample, other DNA sequences also encode this same CDR3. The chain employs TRBV5-1 and TRBJ2-5, with D hard to call. Deletions cut 0 bases from V and 1 base from J, with 7 bases between. The CDR3 covers 14 residues. Germline V gives CDR1 SGHRS, CDR2 YFSETQ. CDR3 in amino acids: CASSLVGSQETQYF. The CDR3 region has the DNA TGCGCCAGCAGCTTGGTAGGCAGCCAAGAGACCCAGTACTTC.

Here the CDR3 reads CASSLEEYSPLHF. The CDR3 DNA is TGCGCCAGCAGCTTGGAGGAATATTCACCCCTCCACTTT. The genes are TRBV5-1 and TRBJ1-6; D remains ambiguous. Trimming removed 0 bases from V and 8 bases from J, with 6 bases in between. Per the germline V gene, CDR1 is SGHRS and CDR2 is YFSETQ. The CDR3 consists of 13 residues.

This rearrangement joins TRBV10-3 to TRBJ1-6; 7 nucleotides line up with TRBD1. Germline CDR1 reads ENHRY; CDR2 reads SYGVKD. The junction had 7 bases not matched to a gene; V was cut back by 6 bases and J by 5 bases. This CDR3 comprises 15 residues. Written as DNA, the CDR3 is TGTGCCATCAGAACCGGACAGGAGAATAATTCACCCCTCCACTTT. Translated, it gives CAIRTGQENNSPLHF.

This rearrangement joins TRBV20-1 to TRBJ2-1; D is ambiguous. Trimming took 4 bases from V and 5 from J, leaving 3 bases between them. The CDR3 is made up of 10 amino acids. Germline CDR1 reads DFQATT; CDR2 reads SNEGSKA (reference sequence). DNA for the CDR3: TGCAGTGCTAAGAACAATGAGCAGTTCTTC. This sequence encodes CSAKNNEQFF.

This rearrangement joins TRBV15 to TRBJ2-3, with unresolved D. This CDR3 has 16 residues. Germline V gene data show CDR1 as LNHNV and CDR2 as YYDKDF (reference sequence). Trimming cost V 4 bases and J 2 bases, with 16 bases left between them. For the CDR3, the DNA is TGTGCCACCAGCACAACAAGGGCGGCCTTCACAGATACGCAGTATTTT. Amino acid sequence: CATSTTRAAFTDTQYF.

The table lists this clone with a few counts. V is TRBV4-1 and J is TRBJ2-5, with TRBD1 identical over 7 bases. The CDR3 has 15 residues. The trim removed 4 bases at V and 1 base at J, leaving 6 bases unmatched. Per the germline V gene, CDR1 is MGHRA and CDR2 is YSYEKL. The CDR3 coding sequence is TGCGCCAGCAGCCCCAAGGGGGCCGTCCAAGAGACCCAGTACTTC. The encoded protein is CASSPKGAVQETQYF.

This clone was seen a few times. This chain links TRBV18 with TRBJ2-1; D is uncertain. The V end lost 3 bases, the J end lost 5 bases, and 8 bases lay between the germline ends. CDR1 KGHSH and CDR2 LQKENI come from the germline V gene. The CDR3 sequence is 13 residues long. The CDR3 here is CASSPALDNEQFF. CDR3 nucleotides: TGTGCCAGCTCACCCGCACTTGACAATGAGCAGTTCTTC.

The J gene is TRBJ1-4, the V gene TRBV5-1; D is unclear. The CDR3 has 15 amino acids. The V gene's germline CDR1 is SGHRS and CDR2 YFSETQ. V gave up 2 bases and J gave up 2 bases, with 10 bases separating them. CDR3 residues: CASSFLGSTNEKLFF. The CDR3 region has the DNA TGCGCCAGCAGCTTCTTGGGTTCGACTAATGAAAAACTGTTTTTT.

As for this clone: Distinct nucleotide sequences in the sample also encode this CDR3. The CDR3 is CASSPYQETQYF. The CDR3 DNA reads TGTGCCAGCTCACCTTATCAAGAGACCCAGTACTTC. The chain uses TRBV18 and TRBJ2-5; D not resolved. Germline assignment: CDR1 KGHSH and CDR2 LQKENI. The ends were cut back, 3 bases at V and 2 bases at J, with 4 bases in the middle. This CDR3 region has 12 residues.

This chain uses TRBV9 with TRBJ1-1; D gene uncertain. The V and J ends lost 0 bases and 6 bases respectively, with 9 bases between them. The CDR3 loop spans 13 amino acids. The germline gives CDR1 SGDLS, CDR2 YYNGEE. The CDR3, as DNA: TGTGCCAGCAGCGTAGGGGATTCCGCTGAAGCTTTCTTT. Protein: CASSVGDSAEAFF.

V usage is TRBV5-4 and J usage is TRBJ2-1; D is perhaps TRBD2 (6 bases). The length of the CDR3 is 12 residues. The V end lost 4 bases, the J end lost 10 bases, and 12 bases lay between the germline ends. Germline lookup yields CDR1 SGHNT and CDR2 YYREEE (reference sequence). Here the CDR3 DNA reads TGTGCCAGCAGCAAGGAGGGAAGAGAGCAGTTCTTC. Residues: CASSKEGREQFF.

The rearrangement uses TRBV29-1 and TRBJ2-5, with 9 positions matching TRBD1. This CDR3 region has 13 residues. Germline V gene data show CDR1 as SQVTM and CDR2 as ANQGSEA. Trimming at V came to 6 bases and at J to 1 base, leaving 3 bases not matched to a gene. This CDR3 is CSVVTGGQETQYF. The DNA of the CDR3 is TGCAGCGTCGTGACAGGGGGCCAAGAGACCCAGTACTTC.

The rearrangement uses TRBV6-1 and TRBJ1-5, with unresolved D. Germline CDR1 is MNHNS and CDR2 is SASEGT. Trimming took off 7 bases at V and 2 bases at J, with 21 bases between the two ends. The CDR3 contains 17 residues. The CDR3 DNA reads as TGTGCCAGCACTGACGGGGTTGGCAGGAGGGGCAATCAGCCCCAGCATTTT. It specifies CASTDGVGRRGNQPQHF.

This chain connects TRBV29-1 to TRBJ2-2, with D perhaps matching TRBD1 (6 bases). This CDR3 has 17 amino acids. Germline values: CDR1 SQVTM, CDR2 ANQGSEA. V was trimmed by 5 bases and J by 2 bases, leaving 21 bases between them. In DNA form, the CDR3 reads TGCAGCGTTTGTCGCCCGGGACACCTCTTTAACACCGGGGAGCTGTTTTTT. It yields the protein CSVCRPGHLFNTGELFF.

The CDR3 loop is CSASTGPNEKLFF. The CDR3 nucleotides are TGCAGCGCCTCGACAGGCCCTAATGAAAAACTGTTTTTT. The genes are TRBV29-1 and TRBJ1-4, with D perhaps matching TRBD1 (6 bases). Germline V CDR1 and CDR2: SQVTM, ANQGSEA. Trimming took off 7 bases at V and 3 bases at J, with 12 bases between the two ends. The CDR3 totals 13 residues.

The chain employs TRBV5-8 and TRBJ2-1, with D possibly matching TRBD2 (6 bases). V gave up 9 bases and J gave up 5 bases, with 18 bases separating them. This CDR3 is built from 14 residues. Germline V gene data show CDR1 as SGHTS and CDR2 as YDEGEE. CDR3 nucleotide sequence: TGTGCCACCGAACCCGGCGGGGTTAACAATGAGCAGTTCTTC. Its translation: CATEPGGVNNEQFF.

V and J are TRBV25-1 and TRBJ1-6; a possible D gene is TRBD1 (5 bases). Between the trimmed V and J ends, which lost 3 bases and 6 bases, there was a span of 12 bases. The CDR3 is 15 amino acids. Germline loops: CDR1 MGHDK, CDR2 SYGVNS. Here the CDR3 DNA reads TGTGCCAGCAGTGACTGGGGGGGGTCTAATTCACCCCTCCACTTT. Its protein is CASSDWGGSNSPLHF.

The DNA of the CDR3 is TGTGCCAGCAGGACAGGATTCAGGGCTTTCTTT. It yields the protein CASRTGFRAFF. The chain links TRBV7-9 to TRBJ1-1; TRBD1 might be the D (6 bases). The germline V gene encodes CDR1 SEHNR and CDR2 FQNEAQ (reference sequence). This CDR3 comprises 11 residues. Deletions cut 6 bases from V and 11 bases from J, with 13 bases between.

The table lists this clone with a few counts. The V and J genes are TRBV19 and TRBJ1-1; D is unclear. The CDR3 loop spans 14 amino acids. V lost 1 base and J 0 bases, leaving 6 bases between the germline ends. Germline V gene lookup returns CDR1 LNHDA and CDR2 SQIVND (reference sequence). CDR3 loop: CASSIGQLNTEAFF. The CDR3 DNA reads TGTGCCAGTAGTATAGGACAACTGAACACTGAAGCTTTCTTT.